This T cell receptor (beta chain) came from a study of cytomegalovirus exposure and HLA in healthy donors. Germline V gives CDR1 SQVTM, CDR2 ANQGSEA. Trimming cost V 2 bases and J 0 bases; bases outside gene matches: 0. The CDR3 is 14 amino acids. This clone was detected only a few times. Its antigen is currently unknown. PCR employed 60 Vbeta and 13 Jbeta primers. Generated by immunoSEQ multiplex PCR, the TCRdb table keeps only in-frame clones and is missing some. Of 180,000 or so clones in the sample, under 9.5% are singletons; the top ten hold less than 1.5%. Findings and caveats of the study: Researchers reported that a few CMV-associated chains were confirmed in vitro as CMV antigen-specific.

The rearrangement joins TRBV29-1 to TRBJ2-2, with 7 bases lining up with TRBD2. The clonotype originates from a woman aged 30 to 39 in good health and CMV-seropositive. The specimen was PBMCs. This CDR3 is CSVETSANTGELFF. The CDR3 nucleotides read TGCAGCGTTGAAACTAGCGCGAACACCGGGGAGCTGTTTTTT.